A single sample is the source of the 22 T cell receptor beta chains below, sequenced in a study of shared clonotypes between healthy human individuals. Some clones are missing from TCRdb's copy, which holds only in-frame ones; the method was immunoSEQ multiplex PCR. The sample includes about a million clones, 75% of them seen just once. Sequencing was performed on memory CD4+ T cells sorted from blood. Subset given: CD45RA-negative fraction. The receptors originated from a man aged 18 to 29 in good health.

V and J are TRBV6-1 and TRBJ1-2, with unresolved D. Looked up from germline, CDR1 is MNHNS and CDR2 is SASEGT. This CDR3 has 12 residues. V lost 6 bases and J 8 bases, leaving 13 bases between the germline ends. Here the CDR3 reads CASSGVGKGYTF. In DNA form, the CDR3 reads TGTGCCAGCAGCGGGGTAGGGAAGGGCTACACCTTC.

The chain links TRBV27 to TRBJ2-7; perhaps D is TRBD1 or TRBD2 (5 bases each). The CDR3 loop spans 15 amino acids. V lost 5 bases to trimming and J lost 0 bases, with 14 bases between them. Looked up from germline, CDR1 is MNHEY and CDR2 is SMNVEV (reference sequence). CDR3 protein: CASSPGAKISYEQYF. DNA of the CDR3: TGTGCCAGCAGTCCCGGGGCCAAAATCTCCTACGAGCAGTACTTC.

This sequence joins TRBV2 and TRBJ2-3, with 11 positions matching TRBD2. The ends lost 10 bases at V and 2 bases at J; junction bases unmatched: 8. The CDR3 extends over 15 amino acids. The germline CDR1 and CDR2 sequences are SNHLY and FYNNEI. Written as DNA, the CDR3 is TGTGCCACGGGGGCTAGCGGGGGGCCCACAGATACGCAGTATTTT. It is translated as CATGASGGPTDTQYF.

The chain carries TRBV11-3 and TRBJ2-7; TRBD2 matches at 11 bases. Germline V gives CDR1 SGHNT, CDR2 YENEEA. V lost 2 bases, J lost 3 bases, and 12 bases stayed unmatched. The CDR3 runs to 18 residues. The CDR3 region has the DNA TGTGCCAGCAGCTTACTGCTAGCGGGGGGCCATACCCTCTACGAGCAGTACTTC. As protein: CASSLLLAGGHTLYEQYF.

The chain is built from TRBV5-1 and TRBJ1-1, with D perhaps TRBD1 (6 bases). Trimming pared 6 bases from V and 0 bases from J, leaving 15 bases between. The germline V gene has CDR1 SGHRS and CDR2 YFSETQ. CDR3 length: 15 amino acids. CDR3 DNA: TGCGCCAGCAAAGGGGACACCGGTATGAACACTGAAGCTTTCTTT. Its protein product is CASKGDTGMNTEAFF.

The chain recombines TRBV6-1 with TRBJ1-2, with unresolved D. The CDR3 length is 13 residues. The V end was cut by 6 bases, the J end by 5 bases, with 13 bases between. Germline V gene sequence: CDR1 MNHNS, CDR2 SASEGT. The CDR3 nucleotides are TGTGCCAGCAGGGGAGGGTTTGGGTATGGCTACACCTTC. Translation gives CASRGGFGYGYTF.

With respect to this clone: At one boundary the junction diverges from the germline segment, which might be a read error. This chain connects TRBV29-1 to TRBJ2-5, with D possibly being TRBD2 (5 bases). Germline assignment: CDR1 SQVTM and CDR2 ANQGSEA. This CDR3 spans 12 amino acids. CDR3 residues: CSVKEGQETQYF. The CDR3 coding sequence is TGCAGCGTTAAAGAGGGTCAAGAGACCCAGTACTTC.

Here the CDR3 reads CASSSGTYWAYNEQFF. The DNA for the CDR3 is TGCGCCAGCAGCTCAGGGACTTACTGGGCCTACAATGAGCAGTTCTTC. The rearrangement uses TRBV5-1 and TRBJ2-1; the D gene is possibly TRBD2 (6 bases). Germline loops: CDR1 SGHRS, CDR2 YFSETQ. The V and J ends lost 3 bases and 2 bases respectively, with 15 bases between them. The CDR3 is made up of 16 amino acids. Variable domain in full (rest from reference TRBV5-1 and TRBJ2-1): KAGVTQTPRYLIKTRGQQVTLSCSPISGHRSVSWYQQTPGQGLQFLFEYFSETQRNKGNFPGRFSGRQFSNSRSEMNVSTLELGDSALYLCASSSGTYWAYNEQFFGPGTRLTVL.

This chain links TRBV6-1 with TRBJ2-7; 7 bases agree with TRBD1. Losses at the gene ends were 2 bases for V and 12 bases for J; bases not matched to a gene: 10. CDR3 size: 13 residues. Germline V gives CDR1 MNHNS, CDR2 SASEGT. The CDR3 loop is CASSERDRAPRYF. The DNA for the CDR3 is TGTGCCAGCAGTGAAAGAGACAGGGCCCCTCGGTACTTC.

As concerns this clone: This sample includes further DNA sequences coding for the same CDR3. CDR3: CASSLGLAGYNEQFF. The CDR3 DNA follows: TGTGCCAGCAGCTTGGGACTAGCGGGGTACAATGAGCAGTTCTTC. V usage is TRBV11-3 and J usage is TRBJ2-1; 13 nucleotides line up with TRBD2. Per germline, CDR1 SGHNT and CDR2 YENEEA. There are 15 residues in the CDR3. The trim removed 3 bases at V and 4 bases at J, leaving 0 bases unmatched.

The gene calls are TRBV5-4 and TRBJ2-5; the D call may be TRBD1 or TRBD2 (7 bases each). Germline V gene sequence: CDR1 SGHNT, CDR2 YYREEE (reference sequence). CDR3 length: 14 amino acids. Between the trimmed V and J ends, which lost 4 bases and 4 bases, there was a span of 14 bases. CDR3 region: CASSRGQRGETQYF. In DNA form, the CDR3 reads TGTGCCAGCAGCCGGGGACAGCGGGGAGAGACCCAGTACTTC.

The sample holds a few counts of this clone. The chain employs TRBV2 and TRBJ2-1; no clear D gene. The CDR3 contains 11 residues. V was trimmed by 5 bases and J by 5 bases, leaving 4 bases between them. Germline assignment: CDR1 SNHLY and CDR2 FYNNEI. CDR3 sequence (DNA): TGTGCCAGCAGTTGGAACAATGAGCAGTTCTTC. It is translated as CASSWNNEQFF.

This clone was observed a few times. The chain carries TRBV5-5 and TRBJ1-2; a possible D gene is TRBD1 (5 bases). Germline values: CDR1 SGHKS, CDR2 YYEKEE (reference sequence). The V and J ends lost 3 bases and 7 bases respectively, with 10 bases between them. The CDR3 contains 12 residues. The CDR3 sequence: CASSSDTSGYTF. CDR3 nucleotide sequence: TGTGCCAGCAGCTCGGACACCTCTGGCTACACCTTC. The full variable domain, completed using reference TRBV5-5 and TRBJ1-2, is DAGVTQSPTHLIKTRGQQVTLRCSPISGHKSVSWYQQVLGQGPQFIFQYYEKEERGRGNFPDRFSARQFPNYSSELNVNALLLGDSALYLCASSSDTSGYTFGSGTRLTVV.

V is TRBV5-1 and J is TRBJ1-4; no reliable D call. The V and J ends lost 2 bases and 4 bases respectively, with 18 bases between them. Germline V gene sequence: CDR1 SGHRS, CDR2 YFSETQ. The CDR3 extends over 17 amino acids. CDR3 residues: CASSFWSLGSGNEKLFF. The CDR3 coding sequence is TGCGCCAGCAGCTTCTGGAGTCTCGGGTCCGGTAATGAAAAACTGTTTTTT.

The chain has TRBV7-2 and TRBJ1-5; TRBD1 matches at 9 bases. The germline V gene encodes CDR1 SGHTA and CDR2 FQGNSA. With V trimmed by 4 bases and J by 6 bases, 7 bases remained unmatched. The CDR3 contains 15 residues. CDR3 in DNA: TGTGCCAGCAGCTCCCGGGACAGGGATGCTCAGCCCCAGCATTTT. This encodes CASSSRDRDAQPQHF.

The chain couples TRBV15 to TRBJ2-7; D remains ambiguous. The CDR3 has 15 residues. Per the germline V gene, CDR1 is LNHNV and CDR2 is YYDKDF (reference sequence). With 1 base removed from V and 7 bases from J, the gap between germline ends came to 17 bases. This CDR3 reads CATSRVPVAPWEQYF. The CDR3 nucleotides read TGTGCCACCAGCAGAGTACCCGTGGCGCCTTGGGAGCAGTACTTC.

V is TRBV27 and J is TRBJ2-2, with TRBD2 matching 10 bases. CDR1 MNHEY and CDR2 SMNVEV come from the germline V gene (reference sequence). The CDR3 spans 16 residues. Trimming took 6 bases from V and 4 from J; bases not matched to a gene: 8. Written as DNA, the CDR3 is TGTGCCAGCAGAAGTAGCGGGAGGTCGACCACCGGGGAGCTGTTTTTT. This sequence encodes CASRSSGRSTTGELFF.

The chain employs TRBV9 and TRBJ1-3; 8 bases are a match to TRBD1. The CDR3 totals 17 residues. Germline-derived CDR1 and CDR2 are SGDLS and YYNGEE. V shed 4 bases, J shed 4 bases, and the junction held 13 bases outside the gene matches. CDR3 coding DNA: TGTGCCAGCAGCCCTACTGCGGACAGGGCCGCCGGAAACACCATATATTTT. It is translated as CASSPTADRAAGNTIYF.

This clone has just a few counts. This chain uses TRBV7-6 with TRBJ2-1; TRBD2 matches at 8 bases. CDR3 size: 14 residues. Germline CDR1 SGHVS, CDR2 FNYEAQ. Trimming at V came to 1 base and at J to 10 bases, leaving 6 bases not matched to a gene. This chain's CDR3 is CASSLGSGSSEQFF. For the CDR3, the DNA is TGTGCCAGCAGCTTAGGAAGCGGGAGTAGCGAGCAGTTCTTC.

The chain recombines TRBV5-6 with TRBJ2-3; D is unclear. There are 15 residues in the CDR3. V lost 4 bases and J lost 0, with 12 bases in between. Germline CDR1 reads SGHDT; CDR2 reads YYEEEE. The CDR3 reads CASSLVGLSTDTQYF. As DNA, the CDR3 is TGTGCCAGCAGCCTCGTGGGGTTAAGCACAGATACGCAGTATTTT.

This clone was found a few times. Within the sample, other DNA sequences also encode this same CDR3. The chain is built from TRBV5-1 and TRBJ1-5, with D uncertain. V lost 3 bases and J 5 bases, leaving 9 bases between the germline ends. Looked up from germline, CDR1 is SGHRS and CDR2 is YFSETQ. The CDR3 runs 13 residues. The CDR3 nucleotides are TGCGCCAGCAGCTCATCACCCGATCAGCCCCAGCATTTT. It translates to CASSSSPDQPQHF. Drawing the rest from reference TRBV5-1 and TRBJ1-5, the complete variable domain is KAGVTQTPRYLIKTRGQQVTLSCSPISGHRSVSWYQQTPGQGLQFLFEYFSETQRNKGNFPGRFSGRQFSNSRSEMNVSTLELGDSALYLCASSSSPDQPQHFGDGTRLSIL.

This clone appeared once. The genes are TRBV10-3 and TRBJ2-2, with 9 bases lining up with TRBD2. The CDR3 length is 14 residues. CDR1 and CDR2 from the germline V gene are ENHRY and SYGVKD. The trim removed 6 bases at V and 5 bases at J, leaving 4 bases unmatched. CDR3 region: CAISGGGATGELFF. As DNA, the CDR3 is TGTGCCATCAGCGGCGGGGGGGCTACCGGGGAGCTGTTTTTT.